This T cell receptor (beta chain) was captured by sequencing in a study of spatial heterogeneity in lung cancer. General study points: Higher tumor mutation counts went along with higher counts of expanded intratumoral alpha and beta TCRs. Regional and ubiquitous nonsynonymous mutations were tracked by counts of regional and ubiquitous expanded TCRs, respectively.

Time point given: sample taken at primary tumor resection. The study sequenced unsorted whole RNA from tumor, nontumor lung or frozen PBMC. Details on this clonotype: Its specificity is unknown. This beta chain is an off-target read within a library intended for alpha chains, so its frequency means little.

CDR1 and CDR2 (germline): DFQATT, SNEGSKA (reference sequence). CDR3 length: 16 residues. Trimming stripped 1 base from V and 0 bases from J, with 13 bases between. TCRdb called the 5' RACE reads again in MiXCR, with one record for every CDR3 protein. The table lists 15,000 to 20,000 distinct CDR3 sequences, approximately 9.7% of them singletons, with 20% to 25% in the top ten. The sample in question was lung tumor tissue, obtained at surgery. This receptor was taken from a female donor with early-stage non-small cell lung cancer. The rearrangement uses TRBV20-1 and TRBJ2-4, with a weak D call TRBD1 (5 bases). CDR3 DNA: TGCAGTGCTAGAGTCTCAGGACAAATAGCCAAAAACATTCAGTACTTC. Translated, it gives CSARVSGQIAKNIQYF.